These 27 T cell receptor beta chains were sequenced from one sample in a study of T cell responses to AZD1222 COVID-19 vaccine. Some clones are missing from TCRdb's copy, which holds only in-frame ones; the method was immunoSEQ multiplex PCR. The sample includes tens of thousands of clones, approximately 91% seen only once; the top ten take over 2%. Sample: peripheral blood, taken on day 0 of AZD1222 vaccination. The source is an adult in good health.

The chain joins TRBV14 to TRBJ2-2; D is uncertain. CDR3 size: 12 residues. Looked up from germline, CDR1 is SGHDN and CDR2 is FVKESK. V shed 1 base and J shed 8 bases, with 5 bases lying between them. The CDR3: CASSQGSGELFF. CDR3 nucleotide sequence: TGTGCCAGCAGCCAAGGGTCTGGGGAGCTGTTTTTT.

This clone has a single count. The chain has TRBV9 and TRBJ1-2; 9 bases are shared with TRBD1. This CDR3 has 14 residues. The germline V gene has CDR1 SGDLS and CDR2 YYNGEE. Unmatched junction bases numbered 8, after V lost 4 bases and J lost 7 bases. Here the CDR3 DNA reads TGTGCCAGCAGCCCCGCGGGACAGGGAACTGGCTACACCTTC. Residues: CASSPAGQGTGYTF. Looking up the rest from reference TRBV9 and TRBJ1-2 gives the full variable domain: DSGVTQTPKHLITATGQRVTLRCSPRSGDLSVYWYQQSLDQGLQFLIQYYNGEERAKGNILERFSAQQFPDLHSELNLSSLELGDSALYFCASSPAGQGTGYTFGSGTRLTVV.

The chain couples TRBV7-9 to TRBJ1-3; D unresolved. V was trimmed by 2 bases and J by 0 bases, leaving 11 bases between them. Germline values: CDR1 SEHNR, CDR2 FQNEAQ (reference sequence). The CDR3 length is 16 residues. The CDR3 here is CASSLMGFSSGNTIYF. In DNA form, the CDR3 reads TGTGCCAGCAGCTTAATGGGGTTTAGCTCTGGAAACACCATATATTTT.

The V call is TRBV6-5, the J call TRBJ2-7, with D perhaps TRBD1 or TRBD2 (5 bases each). The V gene lost 7 bases and the J gene lost 3 bases, with 19 bases spanning the gap. The CDR3 is 15 amino acids. CDR1 is MNHEY and CDR2 is SVGAGI in the germline V gene. The CDR3 DNA sequence: TGTGCCAGCACTCCGCAAGGGGTGCGGGTCTACGAGCAGTACTTC. It encodes CASTPQGVRVYEQYF.

The chain uses TRBV5-6 and TRBJ1-2; TRBD1 is a possible D gene (5 bases). V gave up 2 bases and J gave up 4 bases, with 12 bases separating them. CDR3 length equals 14 residues. The germline gives CDR1 SGHDT, CDR2 YYEEEE. The DNA for the CDR3 is TGTGCCAGCAGCTTCATACAGGCCCTCTATGGCTACACCTTC. This codes for CASSFIQALYGYTF.

This clone was detected once. This rearrangement joins TRBV12-3 or TRBV12-4 to TRBJ1-3; D uncertain. Trimming took 5 bases from V and 8 from J, leaving 10 bases between them. The CDR3 runs to 12 residues. The CDR3 spells CASSLTQDTIYF. CDR3 nucleotides: TGTGCCAGCAGTCTCACACAAGACACCATATATTTT.

This chain links TRBV7-2 with TRBJ1-5; a possible D gene is TRBD1 (5 bases). The V end was cut by 3 bases, the J end by 7 bases, with 10 bases between. This CDR3 spans 13 amino acids. Germline V CDR1 and CDR2: SGHTA, FQGNSA. The CDR3 nucleotides are TGTGCCAGCAGCTTCTCGGGGGACCAGCCCCAGCATTTT. Translation: CASSFSGDQPQHF.

The chain has TRBV5-1 and TRBJ1-4; D is ambiguous. Germline CDR1 is SGHRS and CDR2 is YFSETQ. This CDR3 has 13 residues. Trimming took off 0 bases at V and 5 bases at J, with 5 bases between the two ends. The DNA of the CDR3 is TGCGCCAGCAGCTTGGTCGGGAATGAAAAACTGTTTTTT. It specifies CASSLVGNEKLFF. Complete variable domain (other parts from reference TRBV5-1 and TRBJ1-4): KAGVTQTPRYLIKTRGQQVTLSCSPISGHRSVSWYQQTPGQGLQFLFEYFSETQRNKGNFPGRFSGRQFSNSRSEMNVSTLELGDSALYLCASSLVGNEKLFFGSGTQLSVL.

This chain uses TRBV28 with TRBJ2-7, with TRBD1 matching 7 bases. This CDR3 is built from 12 residues. CDR1 and CDR2 from the germline V gene are MDHEN and SYDVKM. J gave up 5 bases and V 2 bases, and 0 bases lay outside the gene matches. This CDR3 reads CASSLTGDEQYF. CDR3 DNA sequence: TGTGCCAGCAGTTTAACAGGGGACGAGCAGTACTTC. The entire variable domain, with the rest obtained from reference TRBV28 and TRBJ2-7, is as follows: DVKVTQSSRYLVKRTGEKVFLECVQDMDHENMFWYRQDPGLGLRLIYFSYDVKMKEKGDIPEGYSVSREKKERFSLILESASTNQTSMYLCASSLTGDEQYFGPGTRLTVT.

The V and J genes are TRBV18 and TRBJ2-1; TRBD2 aligns across 14 bases. Germline CDR1 and CDR2: KGHSH and LQKENI. V dropped 0 bases and J dropped 7; count of bases not matched to a gene: 5. The CDR3 length is 17 residues. In nucleotides, the CDR3 is TGTGCCAGCTCACCACCGGCGGGACTAGCGGGAGCAAATGAGCAGTTCTTC. Protein: CASSPPAGLAGANEQFF.

V is TRBV7-9 and J is TRBJ2-3; no firm D call. V dropped 9 bases and J dropped 4 bases, with 11 bases sitting between them. This CDR3 comprises 12 residues. Germline values: CDR1 SEHNR, CDR2 FQNEAQ (reference sequence). As DNA, the CDR3 is TGTGCCAGTCGCCTGGGCTCAGATACGCAGTATTTT. Its translation: CASRLGSDTQYF.

The chain employs TRBV29-1 and TRBJ1-3; the D gene is possibly TRBD1 (6 bases). Between the trimmed V and J ends, which lost 0 bases and 0 bases, there was a span of 15 bases. The germline gives CDR1 SQVTM, CDR2 ANQGSEA. The CDR3 sequence is 17 residues long. The CDR3 DNA sequence: TGCAGCGTTGAAGATTTGGGGACACCGACCTCTGGAAACACCATATATTTT. As protein: CSVEDLGTPTSGNTIYF.

The CDR3 region is CASSPRPTGEETQYF. CDR3 nucleotide sequence: TGTGCCAGCTCACCACGTCCGACAGGGGAAGAGACCCAGTACTTC. The chain recombines TRBV18 with TRBJ2-5; 8 bases are shared with TRBD1. The CDR3 is 15 residues long. CDR1 KGHSH and CDR2 LQKENI come from the germline V gene. The V and J ends lost 1 base and 3 bases, in that order; junction bases with no gene match: 4.

V usage is TRBV7-2 and J usage is TRBJ1-2; the D gene is possibly TRBD1 (5 bases). Trimming left V 1 base short and J 8 bases short, with 11 bases between. The germline gives CDR1 SGHTA, CDR2 FQGNSA. This CDR3 has 13 amino acids. The CDR3 bases are TGTGCCAGCAGCTTAGATCCGGGGGTGGGCTACACCTTC. Translation: CASSLDPGVGYTF. Variable domain in full (rest from reference TRBV7-2 and TRBJ1-2): GAGVSQSPSNKVTEKGKDVELRCDPISGHTALYWYRQSLGQGLEFLIYFQGNSAPDKSGLPSDRFSAERTGGSVSTLTIQRTQQEDSAVYLCASSLDPGVGYTFGSGTRLTVV.

This chain uses TRBV10-3 with TRBJ1-6; possible D gene TRBD1, 5 bases. V dropped 4 bases and J dropped 8 bases, with 12 bases sitting between them. Germline V gene lookup returns CDR1 ENHRY and CDR2 SYGVKD. CDR3 length equals 14 residues. CDR3 nucleotides: TGTGCCATCAGTGGGGGGATCGTGGATTCACCCCTCCACTTT. It codes for CAISGGIVDSPLHF.

This clone was seen only once. The chain couples TRBV19 to TRBJ1-4; D is unresolved. The CDR3 has 14 amino acids. V was clipped by 6 bases and J by 3 bases, with 11 bases between them. Germline V gene lookup returns CDR1 LNHDA and CDR2 SQIVND (reference sequence). CDR3 loop: CASRVAIANEKLFF. The CDR3 nucleotides are TGTGCCAGTAGGGTCGCGATAGCTAATGAAAAACTGTTTTTT.

The rearrangement uses TRBV3-1 (or the pseudogene TRBV3-2) and TRBJ1-3; D not resolved. The germline V and J ends were trimmed by 0 bases and 4 bases, with 7 bases remaining between them. From germline, CDR1 is LGHDT and CDR2 YNNKEL (reference sequence). The CDR3 contains 14 residues. The CDR3 region has the DNA TGTGCCAGCAGCCAAGATACCCCGGGAAACACCATATATTTT. Translation: CASSQDTPGNTIYF.

A note on this clone: An end of the junction does not agree with germline; a read error may underlie this. The rearrangement links TRBV7-7 to TRBJ2-7, with TRBD2 matching over 9 bases. The CDR3 is 16 residues long. Germline V lookup: CDR1 SSHAT, CDR2 FNYEAQ (reference sequence). The CDR3 nucleotides are TGTGCTAGCAGCTTAGAGGTAGCGGGAGTAGGAAACGAGCAGTACTTC. It is translated as CASSLEVAGVGNEQYF.

This clone was seen only once. The V call is TRBV20-1, the J call TRBJ2-1; unclear D gene. There are 11 residues in the CDR3. CDR1 DFQATT and CDR2 SNEGSKA come from the germline V gene (reference sequence). V gave up 3 bases and J gave up 7 bases, with 7 bases separating them. CDR3 DNA: TGCAGTGCTAGGTTCAAAAATGAGCAGTTCTTC. Its translation: CSARFKNEQFF.

J is TRBJ1-1 and V is TRBV29-1; 10 positions agree with TRBD1. Germline-derived CDR1 and CDR2 are SQVTM and ANQGSEA. Trimming removed 6 bases from V and 1 base from J; junction bases left unmatched: 5. The CDR3 runs to 14 residues. The CDR3 region has the DNA TGCAGCGTGGGACAGGGGTGGACGAACACTGAAGCTTTCTTT. Its protein product is CSVGQGWTNTEAFF.

The chain carries TRBV6-2 or TRBV6-3 and TRBJ1-5; a possible D gene is TRBD1 (6 bases). Germline assignment: CDR1 MNHEY and CDR2 SVGEGT. The CDR3 has 15 amino acids. Trimming took 5 bases from V and 6 from J, leaving 17 bases between them. CDR3 region: CASSPQGFSSQPQHF. The CDR3 nucleotides are TGTGCCAGCAGTCCGCAGGGGTTTTCTTCTCAGCCCCAGCATTTT.

The V gene is TRBV21-1, the J gene TRBJ2-7; TRBD2, the table's D call, was not compared with the DNA. TRBV21-1 is assigned pseudogene status. The CDR3 loop spans 18 amino acids. The CDR3 region has the DNA TGTGCCAGCAGCAAAGAGGTCGAGCGGCCCCCGAGCTCCTACGAGCAGTACTTC. It translates to CASSKEVERPPSSYEQYF.

The chain joins TRBV5-4 to TRBJ2-1, with D perhaps TRBD2 (6 bases). The CDR3 consists of 13 residues. The germline CDR1 and CDR2 sequences are SGHNT and YYREEE (reference sequence). V dropped 6 bases and J dropped 7 bases, with 14 bases sitting between them. CDR3 amino acids: CASTLSGGNEQFF. CDR3 nucleotide sequence: TGTGCCAGCACCCTATCCGGGGGAAATGAGCAGTTCTTC.

The V gene is TRBV6-2 or TRBV6-3, the J gene TRBJ1-6, with D perhaps matching TRBD1 (5 bases). The CDR3 is 13 amino acids. V dropped 2 bases and J dropped 13 bases, with 12 bases sitting between them. In germline, CDR1 is MNHEY, CDR2 SVGEGT. Written as DNA, the CDR3 is TGTGCCAGCAGTTACATGGGGGAGGCGCCCCTCCACTTT. As protein: CASSYMGEAPLHF.

This chain connects TRBV19 to TRBJ2-3, with 8 bases lining up with TRBD2. This CDR3 spans 15 amino acids. J gave up 0 bases and V 6 bases, and 5 bases lay outside the gene matches. Germline V lookup: CDR1 LNHDA, CDR2 SQIVND (reference sequence). This CDR3 is CASSPLADSTDTQYF. DNA of the CDR3: TGTGCCAGTAGCCCACTAGCGGATAGCACAGATACGCAGTATTTT. Full variable domain (rest looked up from reference TRBV19 and TRBJ2-3): DGGITQSPKYLFRKEGQNVTLSCEQNLNHDAMYWYRQDPGQGLRLIYYSQIVNDFQKGDIAEGYSVSREKKESFPLTVTSAQKNPTAFYLCASSPLADSTDTQYFGPGTRLTVL.

The CDR3 DNA reads as TGTGCCTGGAGTGTTTATAATCAGCCCCAGCATTTT. Its translation: CAWSVYNQPQHF. The chain links TRBV30 to TRBJ1-5; no reliable D call. Trimming stripped 0 bases from V and 4 bases from J, with 4 bases between. The CDR3 has 12 residues. Germline-derived CDR1 and CDR2 are GTSNPN and SVGIG (reference sequence).

V usage is TRBV5-1 and J usage is TRBJ2-1; 16 bases are a match to TRBD2. The CDR3 sequence is 17 residues long. Trimming at V came to 7 bases and at J to 4 bases, leaving 8 bases not matched to a gene. In germline, CDR1 is SGHRS, CDR2 YFSETQ. The chain's CDR3 is CASHPPGLAGGYNEQFF. The CDR3 DNA reads as TGCGCCAGCCACCCCCCGGGACTAGCGGGAGGGTACAATGAGCAGTTCTTC. Variable domain in full (rest from reference TRBV5-1 and TRBJ2-1): KAGVTQTPRYLIKTRGQQVTLSCSPISGHRSVSWYQQTPGQGLQFLFEYFSETQRNKGNFPGRFSGRQFSNSRSEMNVSTLELGDSALYLCASHPPGLAGGYNEQFFGPGTRLTVL.